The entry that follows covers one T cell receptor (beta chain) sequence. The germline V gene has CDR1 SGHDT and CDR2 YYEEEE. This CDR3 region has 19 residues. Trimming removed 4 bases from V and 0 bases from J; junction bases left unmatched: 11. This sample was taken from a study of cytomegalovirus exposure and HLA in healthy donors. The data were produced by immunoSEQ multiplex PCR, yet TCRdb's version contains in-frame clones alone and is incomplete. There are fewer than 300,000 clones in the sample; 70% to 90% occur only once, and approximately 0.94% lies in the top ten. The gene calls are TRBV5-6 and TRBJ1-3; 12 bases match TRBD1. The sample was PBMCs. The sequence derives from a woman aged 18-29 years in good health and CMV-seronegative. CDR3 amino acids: CASSPNRDRGLSSGNTIYF. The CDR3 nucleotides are TGTGCCAGCAGCCCAAACCGGGACAGGGGGCTCAGCTCTGGAAACACCATATATTTT. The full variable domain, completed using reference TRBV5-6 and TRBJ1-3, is DAGVTQSPTHLIKTRGQQVTLRCSPKSGHDTVSWYQQALGQGPQFIFQYYEEEERQRGNFPDRFSGHQFPNYSSELNVNALLLGDSALYLCASSPNRDRGLSSGNTIYFGEGSWLTVV.